The next 25 T cell receptor beta chains were all read from a single sample in a study of blood T cell repertoires in COVID-19. The repertoire was sequenced with immunoSEQ multiplex PCR; TCRdb's copy has only in-frame clones and lacks some. The sample gives roughly 230,000 clones, 85% of which show up once; about 7% is in the top ten. What was sequenced was PBMCs or T cells enriched from blood (not recorded which). The receptors stem from a woman aged 45-65 years who had been exposed to COVID-19.

The V gene is TRBV12-5, the J gene TRBJ1-6, with D maybe TRBD1 (6 bases). Germline V CDR1 and CDR2: LGHNT, FRNRAP. The CDR3 extends over 20 amino acids. Trimming left V 5 bases short and J 0 bases short, with 23 bases between. The CDR3 here is CASGLTRWATDSSYNSPLHF. The DNA of the CDR3 is TGTGCTAGTGGTCTAACAAGGTGGGCGACGGACAGCTCCTATAATTCACCCCTCCACTTT.

This chain connects TRBV27 to TRBJ2-7; 7 positions match TRBD1. The germline V gene has CDR1 MNHEY and CDR2 SMNVEV (reference sequence). V gave up 3 bases and J gave up 7 bases; unmatched junction bases: 9. The length of the CDR3 is 14 residues. Here the CDR3 reads CASSFQQGSGEQYF. DNA for the CDR3: TGTGCCAGCAGTTTCCAACAGGGGTCGGGTGAGCAGTACTTC.

The chain has TRBV3-1 (or the pseudogene TRBV3-2) and TRBJ1-4; the D is unclear. V lost 2 bases, J lost 8 bases, and 9 bases lay in between. The CDR3 has 13 amino acids. CDR1 is LGHDT, CDR2 YNNKEL, per germline (reference sequence). CDR3 protein: CASSQLTDEKLFF. The CDR3 coding sequence is TGTGCCAGCAGCCAATTAACAGACGAAAAACTGTTTTTT.

This clone was seen only a few times. The V gene is TRBV4-3, the J gene TRBJ2-2, with TRBD2 matching 10 bases. The V gene end was trimmed by 3 bases and the J gene end by 0 bases; junction bases not matched to a gene: 7. Per the germline V gene, CDR1 is LGHNA and CDR2 is YSLEER. This CDR3 spans 18 amino acids. This CDR3 is CASSQRAGGMTNTGELFF. Written as DNA, the CDR3 is TGCGCCAGCAGCCAGCGAGCGGGGGGGATGACGAACACCGGGGAGCTGTTTTTT.

The V and J genes are TRBV6-2 or TRBV6-3 and TRBJ1-5; no clear D. Germline V gene data show CDR1 as MNHEY and CDR2 as SVGEGT. The CDR3 sequence is 15 residues long. V lost 4 bases and J 4 bases, leaving 14 bases between the germline ends. CDR3 loop: CASSSAGIRNQPQHF. CDR3 DNA: TGTGCCAGCAGTTCCGCGGGGATAAGAAATCAGCCCCAGCATTTT.

The genes are TRBV24-1 and TRBJ1-1; D gene uncertain. Germline assignment: CDR1 KGHDR and CDR2 SFDVKD. The CDR3 length is 13 residues. Trimming removed 4 bases at V and 4 bases at J, with 9 bases between. CDR3 DNA sequence: TGTGCCACCAGTGACGGGGTGGGCACTGAAGCTTTCTTT. It translates to CATSDGVGTEAFF.

This sequence joins TRBV5-4 and TRBJ1-2; 7 positions match TRBD1. Germline V lookup: CDR1 SGHNT, CDR2 YYREEE (reference sequence). This CDR3 contains 14 residues. V shed 6 bases and J 4 bases; nucleotides not matched to a gene: 9. The chain's CDR3 is CASTPLGQSYGYTF. The CDR3, as DNA: TGTGCCAGCACGCCCTTGGGACAGTCCTATGGCTACACCTTC. Full variable domain (outside the CDR3, taken from reference TRBV5-4 and TRBJ1-2): ETGVTQSPTHLIKTRGQQVTLRCSSQSGHNTVSWYQQALGQGPQFIFQYYREEENGRGNFPPRFSGLQFPNYSSELNVNALELDDSALYLCASTPLGQSYGYTFGSGTRLTVV.

The CDR3 loop reads CASSPNGRGILYGYTF. The DNA of the CDR3 is TGTGCCAGCAGCCCCAACGGCAGGGGGATCCTTTATGGCTACACCTTC. The rearrangement uses TRBV5-4 and TRBJ1-2, with 7 bases lining up with TRBD1. J was trimmed by 5 bases and V by 4 bases; bases with no gene match: 14. This CDR3 comprises 16 residues. The germline gives CDR1 SGHNT, CDR2 YYREEE (reference sequence).

The chain links TRBV5-4 to TRBJ1-2; 9 bases align to TRBD1. The V and J ends lost 5 bases and 4 bases, in that order; junction bases with no gene match: 6. Germline loops: CDR1 SGHNT, CDR2 YYREEE (reference sequence). This CDR3 spans 14 amino acids. The CDR3 nucleotides read TGTGCCAGCAGTACAGGGGGCGCTTCCTATGGCTACACCTTC. It encodes CASSTGGASYGYTF.

The gene calls are TRBV18 and TRBJ1-2; a possible D gene is TRBD1 (6 bases). Trimming stripped 4 bases from V and 5 bases from J, with 20 bases between. CDR1 and CDR2 (germline): KGHSH, LQKENI. This CDR3 is built from 16 residues. CDR3 residues: CASSRNSGELGYGYTF. For the CDR3, the DNA is TGTGCCAGCTCACGGAATTCAGGGGAATTGGGGTATGGCTACACCTTC.

The genes are TRBV19 and TRBJ2-2; TRBD1 agrees at 7 bases. V lost 5 bases, J lost 10 bases, and 7 bases stayed unmatched. This CDR3 is built from 13 residues. CDR1 and CDR2 (germline): LNHDA, SQIVND (reference sequence). Written as DNA, the CDR3 is TGTGCCAGTAGTGTGACAGGGTTGGCGGAGCTGTTTTTT. Protein sequence: CASSVTGLAELFF.

The chain employs TRBV19 and TRBJ1-5; the D is unclear. The CDR3 loop spans 17 amino acids. The germline gives CDR1 LNHDA, CDR2 SQIVND (reference sequence). V was trimmed by 2 bases and J by 2 bases, leaving 16 bases between them. The CDR3 sequence is CASSIISPGSGNQPQHF. CDR3 nucleotide sequence: TGTGCCAGTAGTATAATTTCTCCAGGCTCGGGCAATCAGCCCCAGCATTTT. Full variable domain (rest looked up from reference TRBV19 and TRBJ1-5): DGGITQSPKYLFRKEGQNVTLSCEQNLNHDAMYWYRQDPGQGLRLIYYSQIVNDFQKGDIAEGYSVSREKKESFPLTVTSAQKNPTAFYLCASSIISPGSGNQPQHFGDGTRLSIL.

The gene calls are TRBV28 and TRBJ2-7, with 16 bases lining up with TRBD2. The CDR3 covers 18 residues. V was clipped by 3 bases and J by 5 bases; unmatched bases: 10. CDR1 is MDHEN and CDR2 is SYDVKM in the germline V gene. This CDR3 is CASSFIAGTSGGAHEQYF. The CDR3 DNA reads as TGTGCCAGCAGTTTTATCGCGGGGACTAGCGGGGGGGCCCACGAGCAGTACTTC.

The gene calls are TRBV3-1 (or the pseudogene TRBV3-2) and TRBJ2-3; the match to TRBD2 covers 8 bases. The germline CDR1 and CDR2 sequences are LGHDT and YNNKEL (reference sequence). After removal of 0 bases from V and 2 bases from J, the junction contained 4 bases not matched to a gene. The CDR3 sequence is 16 residues long. CDR3 sequence reads: CASSQDRGGHTDTQYF. For the CDR3, the DNA is TGTGCCAGCAGCCAAGACCGCGGGGGGCACACAGATACGCAGTATTTT.

The rearrangement links TRBV12-5 to TRBJ2-2; no clear D. CDR1 LGHNT and CDR2 FRNRAP come from the germline V gene. This CDR3 has 15 residues. V lost 3 bases and J 2 bases, leaving 10 bases between the germline ends. The CDR3 nucleotides read TGTGCTAGTGGTTTCGCGGCCCCAAACACCGGGGAGCTGTTTTTT. Translating it yields CASGFAAPNTGELFF.

The chain uses TRBV5-1 and TRBJ2-3, with TRBD2 matching over 8 bases. Germline V gene data show CDR1 as SGHRS and CDR2 as YFSETQ. The CDR3 is made up of 15 amino acids. The J segment lost 5 bases and the V segment lost 2 bases, leaving 7 bases of the junction unmatched. CDR3 coding DNA: TGCGCCAGCAGCTTAGGAGGACTAGCCAGAGATACGCAGTATTTT. This sequence encodes CASSLGGLARDTQYF.

The chain links TRBV27 to TRBJ1-6; D is unresolved. V was cut by 0 bases and J by 11 bases, with 11 bases left in between. The germline CDR1 and CDR2 sequences are MNHEY and SMNVEV (reference sequence). The CDR3 is 14 amino acids. CDR3 DNA: TGTGCCAGCAGTTTATCGGAGTCAGATCCACCCCTCCACTTT. Encoded protein: CASSLSESDPPLHF.

The V gene is TRBV10-3, the J gene TRBJ1-2; 9 nucleotides line up with TRBD1. CDR3 size: 18 residues. J gave up 2 bases and V 2 bases, and 12 bases lay outside the gene matches. Per the germline V gene, CDR1 is ENHRY and CDR2 is SYGVKD. This chain's CDR3 is CAISEQNPGQGTNYGYTF. The CDR3 DNA is TGTGCCATCAGTGAGCAAAACCCGGGACAGGGTACAAACTATGGCTACACCTTC.

The gene calls are TRBV28 and TRBJ2-4, with D unresolved. V was pared by 5 bases and J by 0 bases, with 14 bases between. Germline-derived CDR1 and CDR2 are MDHEN and SYDVKM. The CDR3 is made up of 16 amino acids. CDR3 residues: CASSPPPQLAKNIQYF. The CDR3, as DNA: TGTGCCAGCAGTCCCCCCCCACAGCTAGCCAAAAACATTCAGTACTTC. Based on the CDR3 plus reference TRBV28 and TRBJ2-4, the full variable domain is DVKVTQSSRYLVKRTGEKVFLECVQDMDHENMFWYRQDPGLGLRLIYFSYDVKMKEKGDIPEGYSVSREKKERFSLILESASTNQTSMYLCASSPPPQLAKNIQYFGAGTRLSVL.

The V and J genes are TRBV5-1 and TRBJ2-7; TRBD2 might be the D (5 bases). The germline V gene has CDR1 SGHRS and CDR2 YFSETQ. The CDR3 extends over 12 amino acids. Trimming stripped 4 bases from V and 3 bases from J, with 8 bases between. CDR3 bases: TGCGCCAGCAGCCGGGGAGACTACGAGCAGTACTTC. Its translation is CASSRGDYEQYF.

The CDR3 loop is CSVGLVGGGTTDTQYF. DNA of the CDR3: TGCAGCGTTGGGTTGGTAGGCGGGGGGACCACAGATACGCAGTATTTT. V is TRBV29-1 and J is TRBJ2-3; TRBD2 matches 8 bases. The CDR3 contains 16 residues. The ends lost 4 bases at V and 2 bases at J; junction bases unmatched: 11. The germline CDR1 and CDR2 sequences are SQVTM and ANQGSEA.

This clone was seen more than once but under ten times. The V call is TRBV11-2, the J call TRBJ1-3; D not certain. CDR1 and CDR2 from the germline V gene are SGHAT and FQNNGV. The CDR3 runs to 14 residues. Trimming took 6 bases from V and 4 from J, leaving 13 bases between them. CDR3 protein: CASRLGRAGNTIYF. The CDR3 DNA sequence: TGTGCCAGCAGGCTCGGGAGGGCAGGAAACACCATATATTTT.

The V call is TRBV28, the J call TRBJ1-1; TRBD1 might be the D (6 bases). Trimming pared 3 bases from V and 6 bases from J, leaving 17 bases between. This CDR3 has 15 residues. The V gene's germline CDR1 is MDHEN and CDR2 SYDVKM. CDR3 nucleotides: TGTGCCAGCAGTTTTTTTGTGGGGAGGGGGGCTGAAGCTTTCTTT. It yields the protein CASSFFVGRGAEAFF.

The chain uses TRBV4-2 and TRBJ1-1, with D possibly TRBD1 on 5 matching bases. Trimming removed 4 bases from V and 1 base from J, with 7 bases in between. The CDR3 is 13 residues long. The germline gives CDR1 LGHNA, CDR2 YNFKEQ. The DNA for the CDR3 is TGTGCCAGCAGCCTGACAGCGAACACTGAAGCTTTCTTT. Its protein product is CASSLTANTEAFF.

The genes are TRBV9 and TRBJ1-1; D remains ambiguous. The CDR3 runs 14 residues. Trimming removed 4 bases at V and 2 bases at J, with 12 bases between. Germline assignment: CDR1 SGDLS and CDR2 YYNGEE. In DNA form, the CDR3 reads TGTGCCAGCAGCCCAATAGGGAGAAACACTGAAGCTTTCTTT. It codes for CASSPIGRNTEAFF.